These 16 T cell receptor beta chains were sequenced from one sample in a study of T cells after yellow fever vaccination. MiXCR was run by TCRdb on the 5' RACE reads, yielding one entry per CDR3 protein. This repertoire shows over 150,000 distinct CDR3 sequences, approximately 6.7% found once; its top ten account for over 2%. This sample comprised CD4+ T cells sorted from PBMCs, obtained roughly 5 days after the first yellow fever vaccination. These receptors all stem from a man between 18 and 35 years old who received the YFV17D yellow fever vaccine.

Of note for this clonotype: One junction end does not reproduce the germline sequence, and a read error may be involved. The CDR3 DNA reads TGTGCTAGCAACTTAGAATTGAAGGGGGCGGATACGCAGTATTTT. It codes for CASNLELKGADTQYF. The J gene is TRBJ2-3, the V gene TRBV7-7, with 7 bases fitting TRBD1. This CDR3 has 15 residues. Germline V lookup: CDR1 SSHAT, CDR2 FNYEAQ (reference sequence).

This clonotype was detected ten times or more. The CDR3, as DNA: TGTGCCAGCAGCTTAGCGCCGGGACTCGGCTACACCTTC. It codes for CASSLAPGLGYTF. V gene TRBV7-2 combines with J gene TRBJ1-2; TRBD1 is a possible D gene (5 bases). The CDR3 has 13 residues. The germline V gene has CDR1 SGHTA and CDR2 FQGNSA. The V end lost 0 bases, the J end lost 8 bases, and 10 bases lay between the germline ends.

J is TRBJ2-1 and V is TRBV6-2 or TRBV6-3; D gene ambiguous. Deletions cut 8 bases from V and 0 bases from J, with 8 bases between. This CDR3 contains 13 residues. Germline V gene sequence: CDR1 MNHEY, CDR2 SVGEGT. The CDR3 region has the DNA TGTGCCAGCGGGCCCTTCTCCTACAATGAGCAGTTCTTC. Translation: CASGPFSYNEQFF.

The chain employs TRBV7-8 and TRBJ1-5; TRBD1 matches 8 bases. CDR1 SGHVS and CDR2 FQNEAQ come from the germline V gene. The ends lost 3 bases at V and 7 bases at J; junction bases unmatched: 5. CDR3 length: 14 residues. CDR3: CASSFDRGRQPQHF. The CDR3 bases are TGTGCCAGCAGCTTCGACAGGGGTCGGCAGCCCCAGCATTTT.

There are many counts of this clonotype. V and J are TRBV21-1 and TRBJ2-5. TRBV21-1 is listed as a pseudogene. The CDR3 consists of 15 residues. The CDR3 DNA reads TGTGCCAGCAGCAAAGTGCTCCGATTCCAAGAGACCCAGTACTTC. Translated, it gives CASSKVLRFQETQYF.

This clonotype was seen ten or more times. This chain joins TRBV15 and TRBJ1-2, with no clear D. Germline CDR1 and CDR2: LNHNV and YYDKDF (reference sequence). The V end was cut by 2 bases, the J end by 0 bases, with 19 bases between. The CDR3 is 18 amino acids. The CDR3 DNA follows: TGTGCCACCAGCAGAACTCCTACAACAACACGGACTAACTATGGCTACACCTTC. Protein: CATSRTPTTTRTNYGYTF.

This clonotype has a count of ten or more. The chain links TRBV7-2 to TRBJ2-6, with no clear D. With 1 base removed from V and 4 bases from J, the gap between germline ends came to 14 bases. The CDR3 has 17 amino acids. Per germline, CDR1 SGHTA and CDR2 FQGNSA. This CDR3 is CASSLVGSTTGANVLTF. As DNA, the CDR3 is TGTGCCAGCAGCTTAGTAGGGTCTACAACGGGGGCCAACGTCCTGACTTTC.

Ten or more counts support this clonotype. The genes are TRBV12-3 or TRBV12-4 and TRBJ2-7; 9 bases map to TRBD2. The J segment lost 2 bases and the V segment lost 1 base, leaving 3 bases of the junction unmatched. This CDR3 region has 15 residues. CDR3 protein: CASSLGLAGPYEQYF. The CDR3 DNA sequence: TGTGCCAGCAGTTTAGGGCTAGCGGGACCCTACGAGCAGTACTTC.

This clonotype was seen many times. The chain links TRBV7-3 to TRBJ1-6; D gene unclear. Germline values: CDR1 SGHTA, CDR2 FQGTGA. V was cut by 1 base and J by 6 bases, with 4 bases left in between. The CDR3 runs 13 residues. CDR3 in amino acids: CASSLSSNSPLHF. CDR3 DNA: TGTGCCAGCAGCTTAAGTAGTAATTCACCCCTCCACTTT.

This clonotype was recorded a few times. V usage is TRBV7-3 and J usage is TRBJ1-2; 7 nucleotides agree with TRBD1. This CDR3 comprises 15 residues. In germline, CDR1 is SGHTA, CDR2 FQGTGA. Trimming took 5 bases from V and 4 from J; bases not matched to a gene: 10. The chain's CDR3 is CASSPRGAPTYGYTF. The CDR3 DNA reads as TGTGCCAGCAGCCCCAGGGGGGCTCCTACCTATGGCTACACCTTC.

The chain has TRBV7-9 and TRBJ2-3, with D uncertain. Trimming took 2 bases from V and 1 from J, leaving 7 bases between them. Germline V gene sequence: CDR1 SEHNR, CDR2 FQNEAQ (reference sequence). This CDR3 is 14 amino acids long. The CDR3 DNA follows: TGTGCCAGCAGCTTATTTGCGGGCACAGATACGCAGTATTTT. Amino acids: CASSLFAGTDTQYF.

At least ten counts were recorded for this clonotype. The V call is TRBV6-2 or TRBV6-3, the J call TRBJ1-1; D unclear. The CDR3 runs to 15 residues. Germline V CDR1 and CDR2: MNHEY, SVGEGT. Trimming cost V 0 bases and J 3 bases, with 11 bases left between them. The CDR3 region is CASSYSARTHTEAFF. CDR3 DNA: TGTGCCAGCAGTTACTCAGCTCGCACGCACACTGAAGCTTTCTTT.

This clonotype was counted many times. The chain carries TRBV4-2 and TRBJ1-2; 10 nucleotides match TRBD1. After removal of 3 bases from V and 6 bases from J, the junction contained 7 bases not matched to a gene. CDR1 and CDR2 (germline): LGHNA, YNFKEQ. The CDR3 loop spans 15 amino acids. CDR3 sequence: CASSQTGGASNGYTF. The CDR3 DNA follows: TGTGCCAGCAGCCAGACAGGGGGCGCGAGTAATGGCTACACCTTC.

This chain links TRBV7-2 with TRBJ1-3; tentative D call: TRBD1 (5 bases). V lost 4 bases and J lost 0, with 7 bases in between. Germline lookup yields CDR1 SGHTA and CDR2 FQGNSA. This CDR3 has 14 amino acids. CDR3 DNA sequence: TGTGCCAGCAGCTACGACAGCTCTGGAAACACCATATATTTT. Its protein is CASSYDSSGNTIYF.

The chain recombines TRBV28 with TRBJ1-6, with 7 nucleotides matching TRBD1. CDR3 size: 14 residues. Trimming cost V 3 bases and J 7 bases; bases outside gene matches: 3. The germline V gene has CDR1 MDHEN and CDR2 SYDVKM. CDR3 residues: CASSLSQGNSPLHF. In DNA form, the CDR3 reads TGTGCCAGCAGTTTGTCACAGGGGAATTCACCCCTCCACTTT. The full variable domain, in which reference TRBV28 and TRBJ1-6 provide the parts outside the CDR3, is DVKVTQSSRYLVKRTGEKVFLECVQDMDHENMFWYRQDPGLGLRLIYFSYDVKMKEKGDIPEGYSVSREKKERFSLILESASTNQTSMYLCASSLSQGNSPLHFGNGTRLTVT.

Only a few counts were recorded for this clonotype. CDR3 bases: TGTGCCAGCAGCTACCTTGGGGGGGTGGCAGATACGCAGTATTTT. Residues: CASSYLGGVADTQYF. This chain uses TRBV5-4 with TRBJ2-3, with 7 positions matching TRBD2. Trimming took 3 bases from V and 4 from J; bases not matched to a gene: 8. The CDR3 length is 15 residues. Germline CDR1 and CDR2: SGHNT and YYREEE (reference sequence).